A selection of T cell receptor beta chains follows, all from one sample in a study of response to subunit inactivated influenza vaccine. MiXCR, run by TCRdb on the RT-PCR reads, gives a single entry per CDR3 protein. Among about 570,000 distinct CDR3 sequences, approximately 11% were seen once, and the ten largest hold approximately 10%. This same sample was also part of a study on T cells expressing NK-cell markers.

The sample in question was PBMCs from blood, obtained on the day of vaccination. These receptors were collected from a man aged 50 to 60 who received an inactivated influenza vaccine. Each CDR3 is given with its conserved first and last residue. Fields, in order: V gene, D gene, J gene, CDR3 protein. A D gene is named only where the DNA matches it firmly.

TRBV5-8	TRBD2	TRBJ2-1	CASSRGTSGGYDEQFF
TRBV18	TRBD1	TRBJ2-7	CASSPGQALRNEQYF
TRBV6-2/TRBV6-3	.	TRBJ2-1	CASSPIPGHEQFF
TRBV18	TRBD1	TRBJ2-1	CASSRDRDSHNEQFF
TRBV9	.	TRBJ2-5	CASSVAGAGDGKTQYF
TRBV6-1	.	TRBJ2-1	CASSLSQSSYNEQFF
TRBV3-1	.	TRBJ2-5	CASSQGVGETQYF
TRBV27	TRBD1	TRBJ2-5	CASSLRTGREETQYF
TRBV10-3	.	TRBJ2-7	CAISFEVAYEQYF
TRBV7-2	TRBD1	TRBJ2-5	CASRGTGGRETQYF
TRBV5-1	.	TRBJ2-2	CASSLELQRVTGELFF
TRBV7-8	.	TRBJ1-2	CASSPRRDRTADGYTF
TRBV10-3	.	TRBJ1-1	CAISESDPNTEAFF
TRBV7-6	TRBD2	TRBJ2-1	CASSLRSGSYNEQFF
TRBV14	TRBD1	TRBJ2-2	CASSRRQGQGGELFF
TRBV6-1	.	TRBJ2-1	CASRPDYSYNEQFF
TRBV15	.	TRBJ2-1	CATSTAGAAWVNEQFF
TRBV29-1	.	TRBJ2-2	CSVERLARTGELFF
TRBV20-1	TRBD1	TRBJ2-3	CSATTGGAGRRGTQYF
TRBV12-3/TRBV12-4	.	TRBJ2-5	CASSFASPRETQYF
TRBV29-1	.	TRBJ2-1	CSAEGSRSYNEQFF
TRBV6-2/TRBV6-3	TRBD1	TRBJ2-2	CASSYRGLPPGELFF
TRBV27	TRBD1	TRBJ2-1	CASKPGQGGNEQFF
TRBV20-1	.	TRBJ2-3	CSATLKPWSTDTQYF
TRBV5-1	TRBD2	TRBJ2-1	CASSLVGLAGGPPSYNEQFF
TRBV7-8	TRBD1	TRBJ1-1	CASSLLPHTTGGGEAFF
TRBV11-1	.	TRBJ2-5	CASSPDTPRGEETQYF
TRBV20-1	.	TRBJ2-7	CSAPGTQSSYEQYF
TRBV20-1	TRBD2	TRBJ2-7	CSARDPAGGYEQYF
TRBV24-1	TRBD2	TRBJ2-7	CATSQTSGRLDEQYF
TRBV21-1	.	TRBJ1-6	CASSKGTEGNSPLHF
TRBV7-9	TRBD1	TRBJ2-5	CASRRTGGVLETQYF
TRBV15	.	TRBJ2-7	CATSRDGTPQFYEQYF
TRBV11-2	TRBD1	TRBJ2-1	CASSLQGALYNEQFF
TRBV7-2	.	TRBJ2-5	CASSTQAGKETQYF
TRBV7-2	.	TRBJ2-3	CASSLRFGRVEDTQYF
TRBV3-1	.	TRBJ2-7	CASSQGSGKYEQYF
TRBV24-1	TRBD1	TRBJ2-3	CATSDYRGFPTDTQYF
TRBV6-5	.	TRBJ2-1	CASSYGQLPHEQFF
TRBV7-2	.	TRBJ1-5	CASSPAGFSNQPQHF
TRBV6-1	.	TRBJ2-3	CASSEAGTTDTQYF
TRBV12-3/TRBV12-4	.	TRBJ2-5	CASSLVGGQETQYF
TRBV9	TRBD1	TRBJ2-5	CASSTRQGNPLRETQYF
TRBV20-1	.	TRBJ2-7	CSARPSTGTSYEQYF
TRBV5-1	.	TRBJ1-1	CASSLTRGGTEAFF
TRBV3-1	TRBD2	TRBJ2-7	CASSPSGPTYEQYF
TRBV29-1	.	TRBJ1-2	CSVAREVWGYTF
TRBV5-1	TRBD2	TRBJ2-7	CASSSRETGEQYF
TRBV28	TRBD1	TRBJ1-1	CASRSTGRLGMNTEAFF
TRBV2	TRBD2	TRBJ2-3	CASSGGLAFPDTQYF
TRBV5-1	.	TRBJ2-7	CASSVSGNSYEQYF
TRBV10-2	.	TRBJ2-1	CASNLGSSGGNEQFF
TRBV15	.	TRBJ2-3	CATYQAAQEDTQYF
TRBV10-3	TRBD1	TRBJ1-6	CAISSSSDRDSPLHF
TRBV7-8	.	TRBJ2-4	CASSPGGGRLKRAKNIQYF
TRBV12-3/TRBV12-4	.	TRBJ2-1	CASSSVDEQFF
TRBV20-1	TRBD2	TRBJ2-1	CSARDSGRGNEQFF
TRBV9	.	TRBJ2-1	CASSVDAGTYNEQFF
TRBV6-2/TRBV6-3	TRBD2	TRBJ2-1	CASSTGTSGSWNEQFF
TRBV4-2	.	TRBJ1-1	CASSQDAGRSTEAFF